This TCR beta chain was sequenced for a study of human T cells and chemical hapten exposure. General study findings and limits: Counts of TCRs above 1 in 1000 frequency stayed unchanged with DPC sensitization.

Time point specified: patch test 1, 2 weeks after DPC sensitization. The treatment: therapeutic diphenylcyclopropenone sensitization with weekly scalp DPC. Non-pregnant alopecia patients aged 18 to 70, suitable for DPC therapy. Trimming shortened V by 7 bases and J by 4 bases, and 10 bases separated the two germline ends. The V gene's germline CDR1 is ENHRY and CDR2 SYGVKD. This CDR3 is 12 amino acids long. This clonotype was observed many times. The antigen is not known. TCRdb processed the RACE reads anew with MiXCR; each CDR3 protein has one entry. This table has some 400,000 distinct CDR3 sequences, roughly 4.8% appearing once.

The chain combines TRBV10-3 with TRBJ1-2, with D unclear. This TCR was sampled from a woman aged 50 to 60 with alopecia areata. Some clones in this sample may be carry-over from other donors' samples. The sample was whole blood, taken in connection with sensitization to the hapten diphenylcyclopropenone (DPC). CDR3 bases: TGTGCCATCAATGGCGGGCCCTATGGCTACACCTTC. This gives the protein CAINGGPYGYTF.